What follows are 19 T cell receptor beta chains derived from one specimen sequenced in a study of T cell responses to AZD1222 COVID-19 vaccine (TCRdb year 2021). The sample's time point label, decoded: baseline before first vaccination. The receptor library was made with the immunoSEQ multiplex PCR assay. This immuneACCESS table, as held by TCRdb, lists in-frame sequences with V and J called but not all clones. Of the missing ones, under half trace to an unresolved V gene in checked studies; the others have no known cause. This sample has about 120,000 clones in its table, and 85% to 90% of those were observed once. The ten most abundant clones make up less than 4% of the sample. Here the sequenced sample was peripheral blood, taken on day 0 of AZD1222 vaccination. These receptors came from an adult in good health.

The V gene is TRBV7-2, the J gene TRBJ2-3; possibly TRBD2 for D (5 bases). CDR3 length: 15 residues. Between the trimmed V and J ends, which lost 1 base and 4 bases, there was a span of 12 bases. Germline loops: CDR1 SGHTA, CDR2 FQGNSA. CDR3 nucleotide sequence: TGTGCCAGCAGCTTAGGGCTAGCCGCGGCAGATACGCAGTATTTT. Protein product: CASSLGLAAADTQYF.

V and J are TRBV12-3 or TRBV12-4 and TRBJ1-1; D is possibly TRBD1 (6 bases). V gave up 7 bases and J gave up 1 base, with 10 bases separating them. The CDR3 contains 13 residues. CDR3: CASTGDGNTEAFF. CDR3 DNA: TGTGCCAGCACAGGGGACGGGAACACTGAAGCTTTCTTT.

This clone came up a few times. The CDR3 nucleotides are TGTGCCAGTAGGGACAGAGGATACGAGCAGTACTTC. It encodes CASRDRGYEQYF. The rearrangement links TRBV19 to TRBJ2-7, with D possibly TRBD1 on 6 matching bases. Trimming took off 6 bases at V and 4 bases at J, with 10 bases between the two ends. The germline V gene has CDR1 LNHDA and CDR2 SQIVND (reference sequence). CDR3 length equals 12 residues.

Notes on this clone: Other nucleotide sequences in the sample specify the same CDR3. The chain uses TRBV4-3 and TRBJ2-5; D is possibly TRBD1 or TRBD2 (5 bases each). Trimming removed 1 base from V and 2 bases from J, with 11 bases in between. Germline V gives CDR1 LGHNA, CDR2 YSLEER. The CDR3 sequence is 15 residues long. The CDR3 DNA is TGCGCCAGCAGCCAAGGTTCGGGACCACAAGAGACCCAGTACTTC. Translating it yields CASSQGSGPQETQYF.

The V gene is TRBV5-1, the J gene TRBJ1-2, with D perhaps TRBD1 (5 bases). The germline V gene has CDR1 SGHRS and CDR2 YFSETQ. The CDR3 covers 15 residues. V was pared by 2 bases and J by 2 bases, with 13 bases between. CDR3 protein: CASSLLSGSNYGYTF. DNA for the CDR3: TGCGCCAGCAGCTTACTTTCAGGGTCGAACTATGGCTACACCTTC.

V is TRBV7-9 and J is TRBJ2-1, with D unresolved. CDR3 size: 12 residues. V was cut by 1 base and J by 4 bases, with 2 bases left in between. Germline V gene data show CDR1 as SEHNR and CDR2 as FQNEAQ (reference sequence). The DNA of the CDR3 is TGTGCCAGCAGCTTAGGTTACAATGAGCAGTTCTTC. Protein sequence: CASSLGYNEQFF. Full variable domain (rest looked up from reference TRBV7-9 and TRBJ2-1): DTGVSQNPRHKITKRGQNVTFRCDPISEHNRLYWYRQTLGQGPEFLTYFQNEAQLEKSRLLSDRFSAERPKGSFSTLEIQRTEQGDSAMYLCASSLGYNEQFFGPGTRLTVL.

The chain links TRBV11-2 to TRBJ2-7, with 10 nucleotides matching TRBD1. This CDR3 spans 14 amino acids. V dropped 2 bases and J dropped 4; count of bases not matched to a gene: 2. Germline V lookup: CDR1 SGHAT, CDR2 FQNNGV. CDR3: CASSLRDRGYEQYF. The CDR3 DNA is TGTGCCAGCAGCTTAAGGGACAGGGGTTACGAGCAGTACTTC.

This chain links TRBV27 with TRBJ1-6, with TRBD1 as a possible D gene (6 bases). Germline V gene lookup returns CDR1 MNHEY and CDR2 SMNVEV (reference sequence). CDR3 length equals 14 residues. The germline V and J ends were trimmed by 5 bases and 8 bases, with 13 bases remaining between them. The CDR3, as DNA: TGTGCCAGCAGTCAACAGGGAGGGTATTCACCCCTCCACTTT. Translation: CASSQQGGYSPLHF.

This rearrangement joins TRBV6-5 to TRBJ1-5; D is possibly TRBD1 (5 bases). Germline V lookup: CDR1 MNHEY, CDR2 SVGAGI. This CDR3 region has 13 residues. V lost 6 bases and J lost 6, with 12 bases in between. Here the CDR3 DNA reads TGTGCCAGCAGGGACATGCCAACTCAGCCCCAGCATTTT. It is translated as CASRDMPTQPQHF.

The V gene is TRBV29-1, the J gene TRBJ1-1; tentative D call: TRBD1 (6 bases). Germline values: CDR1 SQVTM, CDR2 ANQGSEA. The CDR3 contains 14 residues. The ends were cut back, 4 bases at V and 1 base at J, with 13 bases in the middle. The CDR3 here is CSVGPGAGNTEAFF. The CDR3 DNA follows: TGCAGCGTTGGTCCAGGGGCAGGGAACACTGAAGCTTTCTTT.

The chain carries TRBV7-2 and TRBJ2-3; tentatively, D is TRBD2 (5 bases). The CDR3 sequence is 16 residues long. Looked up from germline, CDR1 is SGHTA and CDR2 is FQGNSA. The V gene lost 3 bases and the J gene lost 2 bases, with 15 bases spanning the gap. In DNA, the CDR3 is TGTGCCAGCAGCTTGCAAGCTAGCCCCCCCACAGATACGCAGTATTTT. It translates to CASSLQASPPTDTQYF.

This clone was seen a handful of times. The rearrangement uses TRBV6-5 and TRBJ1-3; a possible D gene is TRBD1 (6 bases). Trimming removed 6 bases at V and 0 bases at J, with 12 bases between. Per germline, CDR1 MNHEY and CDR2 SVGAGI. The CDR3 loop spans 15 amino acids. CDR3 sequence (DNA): TGTGCCAGCAGCGGACAGTTTAACTCTGGAAACACCATATATTTT. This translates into CASSGQFNSGNTIYF.

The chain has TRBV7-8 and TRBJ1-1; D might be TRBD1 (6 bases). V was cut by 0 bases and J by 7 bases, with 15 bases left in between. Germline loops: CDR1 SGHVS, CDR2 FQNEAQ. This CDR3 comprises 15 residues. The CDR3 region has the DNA TGTGCCAGCAGCTTAGCGGCCAGGGGTCTTGGTGAAGCTTTCTTT. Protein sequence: CASSLAARGLGEAFF.

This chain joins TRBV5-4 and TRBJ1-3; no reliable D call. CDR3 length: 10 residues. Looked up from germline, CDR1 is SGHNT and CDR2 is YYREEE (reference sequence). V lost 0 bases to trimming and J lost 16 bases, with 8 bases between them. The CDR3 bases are TGTGCCAGCAGCTTGGTCAGTCTTTATTTT. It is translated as CASSLVSLYF.

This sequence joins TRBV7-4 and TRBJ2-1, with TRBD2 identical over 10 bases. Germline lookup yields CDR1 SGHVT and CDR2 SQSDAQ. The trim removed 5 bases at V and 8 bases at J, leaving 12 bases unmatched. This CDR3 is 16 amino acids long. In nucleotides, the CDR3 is TGTGCCAGCAGCCCGTACAAGCGGGGGGGCCTCCATGAGCAGTTCTTC. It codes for CASSPYKRGGLHEQFF.

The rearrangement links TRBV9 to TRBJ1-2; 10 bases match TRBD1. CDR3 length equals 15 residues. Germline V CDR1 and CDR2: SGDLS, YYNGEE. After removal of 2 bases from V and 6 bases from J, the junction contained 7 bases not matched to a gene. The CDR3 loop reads CASSVTTGGGDGYTF. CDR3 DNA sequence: TGTGCCAGCAGCGTTACGACAGGGGGCGGCGATGGCTACACCTTC.

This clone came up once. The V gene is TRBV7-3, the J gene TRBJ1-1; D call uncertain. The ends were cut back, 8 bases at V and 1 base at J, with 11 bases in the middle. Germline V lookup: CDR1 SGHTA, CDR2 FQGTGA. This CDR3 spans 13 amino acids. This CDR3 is CASAADWNTEAFF. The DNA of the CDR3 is TGTGCCAGCGCCGCGGATTGGAACACTGAAGCTTTCTTT.

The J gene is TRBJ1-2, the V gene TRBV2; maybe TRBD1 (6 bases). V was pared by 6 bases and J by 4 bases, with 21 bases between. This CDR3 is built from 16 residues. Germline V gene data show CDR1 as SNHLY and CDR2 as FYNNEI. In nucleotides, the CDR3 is TGTGCCAGCAGGGCTCTGGGGGGCACCTTCGCCTATGGCTACACCTTC. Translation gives CASRALGGTFAYGYTF.

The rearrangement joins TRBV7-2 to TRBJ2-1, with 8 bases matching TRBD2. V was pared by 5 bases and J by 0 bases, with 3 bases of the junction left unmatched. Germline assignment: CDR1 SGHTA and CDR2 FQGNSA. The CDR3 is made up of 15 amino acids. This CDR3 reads CASSISGSSYNEQFF. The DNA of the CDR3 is TGTGCCAGCAGCATCAGCGGGAGCTCCTACAATGAGCAGTTCTTC. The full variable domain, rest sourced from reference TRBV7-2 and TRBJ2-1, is GAGVSQSPSNKVTEKGKDVELRCDPISGHTALYWYRQSLGQGLEFLIYFQGNSAPDKSGLPSDRFSAERTGGSVSTLTIQRTQQEDSAVYLCASSISGSSYNEQFFGPGTRLTVL.